One and the same sample provided the 24 T cell receptor beta chains below, sequenced in a study of blood T cell repertoires in COVID-19. Using immunoSEQ multiplex PCR, the repertoire was profiled, and TCRdb retains in-frame clones only, with some absent. Of just under 90,000 clones listed, less than 80% were seen once; the top ten hold around an eighth. The source material was peripheral blood. These receptors were obtained from a woman older than 75 with acute or convalescent COVID-19.

The chain joins TRBV18 to TRBJ1-2, with a tentative D call TRBD1 (5 bases). CDR3 length: 15 residues. Trimming removed 5 bases at V and 7 bases at J, with 20 bases between. Germline V lookup: CDR1 KGHSH, CDR2 LQKENI. CDR3 protein: CASSDGGALVFGYTF. DNA for the CDR3: TGTGCCAGCTCAGACGGAGGGGCCCTCGTCTTTGGCTACACCTTC.

V usage is TRBV5-1 and J usage is TRBJ1-2; D is ambiguous. CDR3 length: 14 amino acids. Germline V gene sequence: CDR1 SGHRS, CDR2 YFSETQ. Trimming cost V 0 bases and J 4 bases, with 10 bases left between them. The CDR3 is CASSLAGGIYGYTF. The CDR3 DNA reads TGCGCCAGCAGCTTGGCGGGAGGAATCTATGGCTACACCTTC.

The chain recombines TRBV18 with TRBJ1-1, with unresolved D. V shed 6 bases and J shed 5 bases, with 7 bases lying between them. The CDR3 loop spans 11 amino acids. CDR1 and CDR2 (germline): KGHSH, LQKENI. For the CDR3, the DNA is TGTGCCAGCTCCCCGGGAACTGAAGCTTTCTTT. Its translation is CASSPGTEAFF.

J is TRBJ2-1 and V is TRBV5-4, with 11 nucleotides matching TRBD2. Germline CDR1 SGHNT, CDR2 YYREEE (reference sequence). J was trimmed by 7 bases and V by 4 bases; bases with no gene match: 10. CDR3 length: 16 residues. The CDR3: CASSKNSGGAVNEQFF. CDR3 DNA: TGTGCCAGCAGCAAAAATAGCGGGGGGGCGGTAAATGAGCAGTTCTTC.

The chain links TRBV30 to TRBJ2-7; 7 nucleotides agree with TRBD2. This CDR3 spans 12 amino acids. The ends lost 2 bases at V and 4 bases at J; junction bases unmatched: 2. Germline CDR1 reads GTSNPN; CDR2 reads SVGIG (reference sequence). This CDR3 reads CAWSLGGYEQYF. CDR3 sequence (DNA): TGTGCCTGGAGTCTGGGGGGGTACGAGCAGTACTTC.

The chain couples TRBV5-1 to TRBJ2-3, with a possible D match to TRBD2 (5 bases). The CDR3 length is 13 residues. V was shortened by 0 bases and J by 3 bases, with 5 bases between the two germline ends. The germline V gene has CDR1 SGHRS and CDR2 YFSETQ. CDR3 in amino acids: CASSLGETDTQYF. In nucleotides, the CDR3 is TGCGCCAGCAGCTTGGGGGAGACAGATACGCAGTATTTT.

The rearrangement joins TRBV5-4 to TRBJ1-1, with a possible D match to TRBD1 (6 bases). Looked up from germline, CDR1 is SGHNT and CDR2 is YYREEE (reference sequence). V was cut by 0 bases and J by 6 bases, with 15 bases left in between. This CDR3 comprises 15 residues. CDR3 nucleotide sequence: TGTGCCAGCAGCTTGGGTCAGGGGCAGGTGGCTGAAGCTTTCTTT. Residues: CASSLGQGQVAEAFF.

V and J are TRBV10-2 and TRBJ1-2, with 7 bases that match TRBD1. Germline V gives CDR1 WSHSY, CDR2 SAAADI. After removal of 2 bases from V and 4 bases from J, the junction contained 1 base not matched to a gene. The CDR3 sequence is 13 residues long. CDR3: CASSEGTAYGYTF. CDR3 DNA: TGCGCCAGCAGTGAGGGGACAGCCTATGGCTACACCTTC.

The V gene is TRBV6-5, the J gene TRBJ1-2, with D possibly matching TRBD1 (6 bases). This CDR3 comprises 14 residues. V lost 0 bases and J 5 bases, leaving 10 bases between the germline ends. Germline assignment: CDR1 MNHEY and CDR2 SVGAGI. The CDR3 region has the DNA TGTGCCAGCAGTTACTCGAGTCAGGGGTATGGCTACACCTTC. Amino acid sequence: CASSYSSQGYGYTF.

The chain joins TRBV12-3 or TRBV12-4 to TRBJ1-6; 7 nucleotides line up with TRBD1. This CDR3 has 13 amino acids. After removal of 1 base from V and 11 bases from J, the junction contained 2 bases not matched to a gene. Written as DNA, the CDR3 is TGTGCCAGCAGTTTAGGGACAGGTCCACCCCTCCACTTT. This translates into CASSLGTGPPLHF.

As DNA, the CDR3 is TGTGCCAGCAGCTTAGACAGGGCCCTGGACTATGGCTACACCTTC. The encoded protein is CASSLDRALDYGYTF. This rearrangement joins TRBV11-2 to TRBJ1-2; D possibly corresponds to TRBD1 (5 bases). Germline V CDR1 and CDR2: SGHAT, FQNNGV. V gave up 0 bases and J gave up 3 bases, with 11 bases separating them. The CDR3 runs to 15 residues. Full variable domain (rest looked up from reference TRBV11-2 and TRBJ1-2): EAGVAQSPRYKIIEKRQSVAFWCNPISGHATLYWYQQILGQGPKLLIQFQNNGVVDDSQLPKDRFSAERLKGVDSTLKIQPAKLEDSAVYLCASSLDRALDYGYTFGSGTRLTVV.

The chain is built from TRBV2 and TRBJ1-3, with D unresolved. V was pared by 2 bases and J by 8 bases, with 4 bases between. Per the germline V gene, CDR1 is SNHLY and CDR2 is FYNNEI. The CDR3 totals 11 residues. The CDR3 DNA reads as TGTGCCAGCAGTGAATATGACACCATATATTTT. The encoded protein is CASSEYDTIYF.

CDR3 protein: CASSLDSHYGYTF. CDR3 in DNA: TGTGCCAGCAGTTTGGACAGCCACTATGGCTACACCTTC. The chain employs TRBV11-2 and TRBJ1-2; D perhaps matches TRBD1 (6 bases). The germline V gene has CDR1 SGHAT and CDR2 FQNNGV. Between the trimmed V and J ends, which lost 6 bases and 3 bases, there was a span of 11 bases. The CDR3 contains 13 residues.

The gene calls are TRBV7-2 and TRBJ2-5; 12 bases line up with TRBD2. CDR1 SGHTA and CDR2 FQGNSA come from the germline V gene. Germline trimming cut 4 bases from V and 1 base from J; bases unmatched to any gene: 7. This CDR3 region has 17 residues. Here the CDR3 reads CASSSRLAGAIQETQYF. CDR3 sequence (DNA): TGTGCCAGCAGCTCCAGACTAGCGGGAGCAATCCAAGAGACCCAGTACTTC.

CDR3 loop: CASSQGVGGNYGYTF. The CDR3 DNA follows: TGCGCCAGCAGCCAGGGAGTAGGGGGTAACTATGGCTACACCTTC. The chain employs TRBV4-3 and TRBJ1-2; a possible D gene is TRBD1 (6 bases). V was trimmed by 3 bases and J by 1 base, leaving 12 bases between them. Germline V CDR1 and CDR2: LGHNA, YSLEER. The CDR3 extends over 15 amino acids.

This clone was seen a single time. This sequence joins TRBV7-2 and TRBJ2-1, with D perhaps TRBD1 (6 bases). Trimming left V 0 bases short and J 6 bases short, with 9 bases between. Germline CDR1 SGHTA, CDR2 FQGNSA. CDR3 length: 14 amino acids. The CDR3 bases are TGTGCCAGCAGCTTAGCGGGGGCCTCCAATGAGCAGTTCTTC. This sequence encodes CASSLAGASNEQFF.

This chain joins TRBV5-6 and TRBJ2-1; 11 bases are shared with TRBD2. The V and J ends lost 1 base and 1 base, in that order; junction bases with no gene match: 10. The CDR3 extends over 19 amino acids. Germline lookup yields CDR1 SGHDT and CDR2 YYEEEE. CDR3 nucleotides: TGTGCCAGCAGCTTGTTTGCTAGCGGGGGGACGGGTTCCTACAATGAGCAGTTCTTC. Translating it yields CASSLFASGGTGSYNEQFF.

The chain has TRBV2 and TRBJ1-1, with 8 nucleotides matching TRBD1. This CDR3 region has 14 residues. Germline V gene data show CDR1 as SNHLY and CDR2 as FYNNEI. V shed 4 bases, J shed 3 bases, and the junction held 4 bases outside the gene matches. CDR3 sequence reads: CASSVTTGDTEAFF. The CDR3 DNA reads as TGTGCCAGCAGTGTGACGACAGGGGACACTGAAGCTTTCTTT.

The chain uses TRBV5-5 and TRBJ1-1; D gene ambiguous. The CDR3 covers 14 residues. V lost 0 bases, J lost 0 bases, and 6 bases lay in between. Germline CDR1 is SGHKS and CDR2 is YYEKEE (reference sequence). CDR3 nucleotide sequence: TGTGCCAGCAGCTTGGTCAGAATGAACACTGAAGCTTTCTTT. This sequence encodes CASSLVRMNTEAFF.

A few counts support this clone. The chain combines TRBV18 with TRBJ2-7; D is unclear. The CDR3 has 15 amino acids. Germline V gene lookup returns CDR1 KGHSH and CDR2 LQKENI. The V gene lost 2 bases and the J gene lost 3 bases, with 14 bases spanning the gap. The CDR3 DNA sequence: TGTGCCAGCTCACCAGGTGTGAACACCAACTACGAGCAGTACTTC. This encodes CASSPGVNTNYEQYF.

V gene TRBV5-1 combines with J gene TRBJ2-2; 10 nucleotides line up with TRBD1. The CDR3 has 17 residues. Germline CDR1 and CDR2: SGHRS and YFSETQ. V was pared by 4 bases and J by 5 bases, with 11 bases of the junction left unmatched. The CDR3 bases are TGCGCCAGCAGCCCCCGAGGGACAGGGGTTGGGACCGGGGAGCTGTTTTTT. It encodes CASSPRGTGVGTGELFF.

A few counts support this clone. The V gene is TRBV28, the J gene TRBJ2-7; 7 nucleotides match TRBD1. This CDR3 is 14 amino acids long. Germline V gene sequence: CDR1 MDHEN, CDR2 SYDVKM. Trimming cost V 7 bases and J 4 bases; bases outside gene matches: 10. The CDR3 protein is CASIPLGQLYEQYF. In DNA, the CDR3 is TGTGCCAGCATCCCACTGGGACAGCTATACGAGCAGTACTTC.

This clone was seen a handful of times. The chain couples TRBV5-1 to TRBJ2-7, with 11 positions matching TRBD2. This CDR3 region has 17 residues. With 3 bases clipped from V and 4 bases from J, the junction kept 12 bases outside the gene matches. Germline-derived CDR1 and CDR2 are SGHRS and YFSETQ. Written as DNA, the CDR3 is TGCGCCAGCAGCTACTACGGTAGCGGGGGGGCCGGATACGAGCAGTACTTC. Its protein product is CASSYYGSGGAGYEQYF.

Only a few counts were recorded for this clone. The V gene is TRBV7-3, the J gene TRBJ1-5; D unresolved. The CDR3 totals 13 residues. V was pared by 2 bases and J by 6 bases, with 8 bases between. From germline, CDR1 is SGHTA and CDR2 FQGTGA. The CDR3 DNA is TGTGCCAGCAGCTTACGCGCAGGTCAGCCCCAGCATTTT. Amino acid sequence: CASSLRAGQPQHF.